The 28 T cell receptor beta chains reported below all come from one sample, sequenced in a study of T cells after yellow fever vaccination. One entry per CDR3 protein, called by TCRdb with MiXCR from the 5' RACE reads. The sample records about 510,000 distinct CDR3 sequences, roughly 22% being singletons. The source was PBMCs, collected 21 days after the first yellow fever vaccination. The receptors originated from a man younger than 35 who received the YFV17D yellow fever vaccine.

This sequence joins TRBV20-1 and TRBJ2-5, with TRBD1 as a possible D gene (5 bases). The CDR3 spans 17 residues. Looked up from germline, CDR1 is DFQATT and CDR2 is SNEGSKA (reference sequence). With 5 bases removed from V and 3 bases from J, the gap between germline ends came to 25 bases. The CDR3: CSALQVGGRVFEETQYF. The CDR3 nucleotides are TGCAGTGCTCTCCAGGTGGGCGGCAGGGTTTTTGAAGAGACCCAGTACTTC.

This clonotype has only a few counts. The rearrangement joins TRBV12-3 or TRBV12-4 to TRBJ1-1, with a tentative D call TRBD1 (5 bases). The CDR3 extends over 15 amino acids. Trimming cost V 6 bases and J 4 bases, with 18 bases left between them. DNA for the CDR3: TGTGCCAGCAGCTGGGGCAGCGGGGGGGGCACTGAAGCTTTCTTT. Its protein is CASSWGSGGGTEAFF.

This clonotype was counted at least ten times. V and J are TRBV4-2 and TRBJ2-3; weak D call: TRBD2 (6 bases). The CDR3 consists of 15 residues. The V and J ends lost 1 base and 0 bases respectively, with 8 bases between them. Germline CDR1 LGHNA, CDR2 YNFKEQ. CDR3 bases: TGTGCCAGCAGCCAAGGGGGGACTAGCACAGATACGCAGTATTTT. This encodes CASSQGGTSTDTQYF.

V gene TRBV27 combines with J gene TRBJ2-7; D remains ambiguous. Germline CDR1 MNHEY, CDR2 SMNVEV (reference sequence). This CDR3 contains 12 residues. V was pared by 2 bases and J by 3 bases, with 5 bases between. The CDR3 loop is CASSLRYYEQYV. For the CDR3, the DNA is TGTGCCAGCAGTTTAAGGTACTACGAGCAGTACGTC.

In its sample, this clonotype was seen many times. The chain has TRBV12-3 or TRBV12-4 and TRBJ2-1, with a weak D call TRBD2 (6 bases). The CDR3 loop spans 12 amino acids. With 2 bases removed from V and 10 bases from J, the gap between germline ends came to 9 bases. CDR3 region: CASSLWSGEQFF. In DNA form, the CDR3 reads TGTGCCAGCAGTTTATGGAGCGGGGAGCAGTTCTTC.

The chain is built from TRBV6-2 or TRBV6-3 and TRBJ2-2; D is ambiguous. V lost 4 bases, J lost 3 bases, and 9 bases lay in between. The CDR3 sequence is 14 residues long. CDR1 is MNHEY and CDR2 is SVGEGT in the germline V gene. The CDR3 protein is CASSFYKDTGELFF. The CDR3 DNA reads as TGTGCCAGCAGTTTCTACAAGGACACCGGGGAGCTGTTTTTT.

This clonotype has only one observation. The DNA for the CDR3 is TGTGCCTGGAGGCAATTTGCAGGGGGGCATATGAACACTGAAGCTTTCTTT. It yields the protein CAWRQFAGGHMNTEAFF. This rearrangement joins TRBV30 to TRBJ1-1, with 7 bases matching TRBD1. Germline loops: CDR1 GTSNPN, CDR2 SVGIG (reference sequence). Unmatched junction bases numbered 13, after V lost 3 bases and J lost 0 bases. The length of the CDR3 is 17 residues.

The chain uses TRBV5-1 and TRBJ2-3, with D possibly being TRBD2 (6 bases). The V and J ends lost 2 bases and 2 bases respectively, with 12 bases between them. Germline CDR1 and CDR2: SGHRS and YFSETQ. The CDR3 runs 15 residues. The DNA of the CDR3 is TGCGCCAGCAGCTTCGGGACTGGAGCCACAGATACGCAGTATTTT. Translated, it gives CASSFGTGATDTQYF.

There are a few counts of this clonotype. The chain is built from TRBV5-1 and TRBJ1-1; D call uncertain. From germline, CDR1 is SGHRS and CDR2 YFSETQ. The CDR3 is 14 amino acids. The V gene lost 1 base and the J gene lost 4 bases, with 11 bases spanning the gap. The CDR3 spells CASSLRVAGTEAFF. The CDR3 DNA reads as TGCGCCAGCAGCTTGCGGGTGGCGGGCACTGAAGCTTTCTTT.

The chain joins TRBV5-5 to TRBJ2-7; 7 positions agree with TRBD1. CDR1 and CDR2 from the germline V gene are SGHKS and YYEKEE (reference sequence). The CDR3 has 15 amino acids. The J segment lost 3 bases and the V segment lost 3 bases, leaving 9 bases of the junction unmatched. DNA of the CDR3: TGTGCCAGCAGCTCCCCCCAGACAGGGAGCTACGAGCAGTACTTC. Translation: CASSSPQTGSYEQYF.

This clonotype was picked up a small number of times. The V and J genes are TRBV7-9 and TRBJ1-4; D gene ambiguous. V shed 5 bases and J shed 0 bases, with 10 bases lying between them. Germline lookup yields CDR1 SEHNR and CDR2 FQNEAQ (reference sequence). This CDR3 contains 15 residues. The CDR3 DNA reads TGTGCCAGCAGCCCCTGGGCTGCAACTAATGAAAAACTGTTTTTT. Its protein product is CASSPWAATNEKLFF.

This chain connects TRBV15 to TRBJ1-6; the D is unclear. Germline CDR1 LNHNV, CDR2 YYDKDF (reference sequence). V lost 0 bases and J 0 bases, leaving 6 bases between the germline ends. The CDR3 has 16 amino acids. Here the CDR3 DNA reads TGTGCCACCAGCAGAGATGGAGGCTCCTATAATTCACCCCTCCACTTT. Its protein product is CATSRDGGSYNSPLHF.

This clonotype was seen only a few times. The rearrangement uses TRBV4-1 and TRBJ1-2; D is ambiguous. The V gene lost 1 base and the J gene lost 1 base, with 13 bases spanning the gap. This CDR3 comprises 16 residues. Germline V gene sequence: CDR1 MGHRA, CDR2 YSYEKL. This CDR3 reads CASSQVTGFFNYGYTF. The DNA for the CDR3 is TGCGCCAGCAGCCAAGTTACCGGGTTTTTTAACTATGGCTACACCTTC.

As to this clonotype: A read error is possible here, since a much larger clone lies one base away. CDR3 bases: TGCAGTGCTAGAGACAGGGTCCAAGAGTCCCAGTACTTC. Translation: CSARDRVQESQYF. The chain recombines TRBV20-1 with TRBJ2-5; D is perhaps TRBD1 (5 bases). This CDR3 is 13 amino acids long. Germline CDR1 is DFQATT and CDR2 is SNEGSKA (reference sequence).

This clonotype was picked up many times. The V and J genes are TRBV6-1 and TRBJ2-2; 9 nucleotides align to TRBD2. CDR1 and CDR2 (germline): MNHNS, SASEGT. The CDR3 runs 16 residues. The trim removed 4 bases at V and 1 base at J, leaving 4 bases unmatched. CDR3 amino acids: CASSGPAGGNTGELFF. The CDR3 DNA is TGTGCCAGCAGTGGCCCAGCGGGGGGGAACACCGGGGAGCTGTTTTTT.

This clonotype was counted between two and nine times. At one end, the junction sequence differs from germline, possibly due to a read error. J is TRBJ1-2 and V is TRBV12-3 or TRBV12-4, with D possibly matching TRBD1 (5 bases). The CDR3 loop spans 12 amino acids. As DNA, the CDR3 is TGTGCCAGCAGCCCTGGACATTATGGCTACCCCTTC. Protein: CASSPGHYGYPF.

This chain links TRBV10-2 with TRBJ2-1; no firm D call. Germline CDR1 reads WSHSY; CDR2 reads SAAADI. The germline V and J ends were trimmed by 3 bases and 10 bases, with 7 bases remaining between them. There are 11 residues in the CDR3. The CDR3 DNA follows: TGCGCCAGCAGTGACCGGCTAGAGCAGTTCTTC. Its translation is CASSDRLEQFF.

The chain carries TRBV5-1 and TRBJ2-7; 9 nucleotides agree with TRBD1. The CDR3 totals 17 residues. Trimming cost V 3 bases and J 2 bases; bases outside gene matches: 12. Germline values: CDR1 SGHRS, CDR2 YFSETQ. Written as DNA, the CDR3 is TGCGCCAGCAGCTCGCAACCGCCGGGACAGGGAGCCTACGAGCAGTACTTC. This translates into CASSSQPPGQGAYEQYF.

The chain combines TRBV5-4 with TRBJ2-3; D call uncertain. The CDR3 loop spans 13 amino acids. Deletions cut 5 bases from V and 4 bases from J, with 11 bases between. Germline CDR1 SGHNT, CDR2 YYREEE (reference sequence). The CDR3 DNA is TGTGCCAGCAGTCGCGTGTCGGCAGATACGCAGTATTTT. Residues: CASSRVSADTQYF.

This clonotype was seen a handful of times. V gene TRBV7-2 combines with J gene TRBJ2-1, with 9 bases that match TRBD1. CDR3 length equals 15 residues. CDR1 and CDR2 (germline): SGHTA, FQGNSA. The trim removed 5 bases at V and 2 bases at J, leaving 4 bases unmatched. For the CDR3, the DNA is TGTGCCAGCAGCAGAGACAGGGGGACCTACAATGAGCAGTTCTTC. Translation: CASSRDRGTYNEQFF.

This clonotype has only a few counts. V and J are TRBV7-6 and TRBJ2-5; no clear D gene. The germline V and J ends were trimmed by 3 bases and 1 base, with 12 bases remaining between them. Per germline, CDR1 SGHVS and CDR2 FNYEAQ. This CDR3 contains 15 residues. The CDR3 DNA follows: TGTGCCAGCAGCTTCAATCCCCAGGTCCAAGAGACCCAGTACTTC. Protein product: CASSFNPQVQETQYF.

This clonotype was detected a few times. This sequence joins TRBV14 and TRBJ2-7; TRBD1 matches at 7 bases. Germline trimming cut 6 bases from V and 4 bases from J; bases unmatched to any gene: 6. CDR3 length: 13 amino acids. From germline, CDR1 is SGHDN and CDR2 FVKESK. CDR3 protein: CASRRTGKYEQYF. The CDR3 nucleotides are TGTGCCAGCAGGCGGACAGGCAAATACGAGCAGTACTTC.

The V gene is TRBV6-1, the J gene TRBJ1-6, with unresolved D. This CDR3 contains 14 residues. V lost 4 bases and J 10 bases, leaving 14 bases between the germline ends. Per germline, CDR1 MNHNS and CDR2 SASEGT. The CDR3 here is CASSGTGLFSPLHF. In DNA, the CDR3 is TGTGCCAGCAGTGGTACTGGGTTATTCTCACCCCTCCACTTT.

This clonotype was detected only a few times. This chain links TRBV6-1 with TRBJ2-7; possible D gene TRBD1, 5 bases. Per the germline V gene, CDR1 is MNHNS and CDR2 is SASEGT. Trimming took 6 bases from V and 0 from J, leaving 12 bases between them. The CDR3 covers 14 residues. The CDR3, as DNA: TGTGCCAGCAGACAAGGGGATTCCTCCTACGAGCAGTACGTC. This sequence encodes CASRQGDSSYEQYV.

In DNA form, the CDR3 reads TGCAGCGCCCACCACGCGGGGGGGGCTAACTATGGCTACACCTTC. It codes for CSAHHAGGANYGYTF. This sequence joins TRBV29-1 and TRBJ1-2; D might be TRBD1 (5 bases). This CDR3 comprises 15 residues. Looked up from germline, CDR1 is SQVTM and CDR2 is ANQGSEA. V shed 7 bases and J shed 0 bases, with 18 bases lying between them.

This clonotype was detected ten times or more. The chain employs TRBV5-1 and TRBJ2-1; 8 positions agree with TRBD2. CDR3 length: 13 residues. J gave up 6 bases and V 3 bases, and 2 bases lay outside the gene matches. Germline assignment: CDR1 SGHRS and CDR2 YFSETQ. This CDR3 reads CASSSGGGNEQFF. The CDR3 DNA reads as TGCGCCAGCAGCTCCGGGGGGGGCAATGAGCAGTTCTTC.

This clonotype has a handful of counts. DNA for the CDR3: TGTGCCAGCCGATTAGGGGCCTACGAGCAGTACTTC. It codes for CASRLGAYEQYF. V gene TRBV6-6 combines with J gene TRBJ2-7; D is possibly TRBD1 (5 bases). Germline V gene lookup returns CDR1 MNHNY and CDR2 SVGAGI (reference sequence). V dropped 8 bases and J dropped 2 bases, with 10 bases sitting between them. The CDR3 consists of 12 residues.

The V call is TRBV5-1, the J call TRBJ2-5, with 7 bases matching TRBD1. This CDR3 is 14 amino acids long. The germline gives CDR1 SGHRS, CDR2 YFSETQ. V lost 3 bases to trimming and J lost 6 bases; unmatched junction nucleotides: 8. The CDR3 protein is CASSSTGTAQTQYF. The CDR3, as DNA: TGCGCCAGCAGCTCTACCGGGACAGCACAGACCCAGTACTTC.